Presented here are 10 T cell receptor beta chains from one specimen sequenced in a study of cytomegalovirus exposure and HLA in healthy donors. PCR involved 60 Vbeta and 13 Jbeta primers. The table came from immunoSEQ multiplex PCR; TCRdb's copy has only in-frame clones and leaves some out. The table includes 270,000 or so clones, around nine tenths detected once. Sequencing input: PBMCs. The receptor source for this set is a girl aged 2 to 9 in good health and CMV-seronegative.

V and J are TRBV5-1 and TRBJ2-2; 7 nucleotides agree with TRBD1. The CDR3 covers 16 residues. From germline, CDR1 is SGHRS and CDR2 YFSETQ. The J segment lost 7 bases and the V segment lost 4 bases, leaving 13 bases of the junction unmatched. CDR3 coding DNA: TGCGCCAGCAGCCCTGACAGGGTCATCGAGGTCGGGGAGCTGTTTTTT. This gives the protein CASSPDRVIEVGELFF.

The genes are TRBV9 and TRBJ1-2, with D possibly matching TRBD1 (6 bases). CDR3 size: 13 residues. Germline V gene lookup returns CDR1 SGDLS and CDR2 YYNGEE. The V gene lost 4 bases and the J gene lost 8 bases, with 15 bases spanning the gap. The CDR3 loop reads CASSSNSGTGYTF. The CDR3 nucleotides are TGTGCCAGCAGCTCGAACTCCGGGACAGGCTACACCTTC. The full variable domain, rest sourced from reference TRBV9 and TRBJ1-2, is DSGVTQTPKHLITATGQRVTLRCSPRSGDLSVYWYQQSLDQGLQFLIQYYNGEERAKGNILERFSAQQFPDLHSELNLSSLELGDSALYFCASSSNSGTGYTFGSGTRLTVV.

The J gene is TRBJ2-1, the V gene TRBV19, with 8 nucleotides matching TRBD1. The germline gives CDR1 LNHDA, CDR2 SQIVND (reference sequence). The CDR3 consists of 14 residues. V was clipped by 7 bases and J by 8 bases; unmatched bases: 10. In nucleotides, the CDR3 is TGTGCCAGTAATTGGGCTCAGGGGGCGTATGAGCAGTTCTTC. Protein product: CASNWAQGAYEQFF.

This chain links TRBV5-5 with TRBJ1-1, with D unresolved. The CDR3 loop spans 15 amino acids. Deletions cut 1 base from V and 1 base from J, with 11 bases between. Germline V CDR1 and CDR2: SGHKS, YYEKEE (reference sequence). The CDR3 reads CASSLTATPNTEAFF. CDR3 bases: TGTGCCAGCAGCTTGACAGCCACCCCGAACACTGAAGCTTTCTTT.

This CDR3 reads CASSPPGGANSNEQFF. Written as DNA, the CDR3 is TGTGCCAGCAGCCCTCCGGGGGGCGCCAATTCGAATGAGCAGTTCTTC. The chain couples TRBV27 to TRBJ2-1; D perhaps matches TRBD2 (7 bases). The CDR3 covers 16 residues. Germline V gives CDR1 MNHEY, CDR2 SMNVEV (reference sequence). V was clipped by 6 bases and J by 7 bases, with 22 bases between them.

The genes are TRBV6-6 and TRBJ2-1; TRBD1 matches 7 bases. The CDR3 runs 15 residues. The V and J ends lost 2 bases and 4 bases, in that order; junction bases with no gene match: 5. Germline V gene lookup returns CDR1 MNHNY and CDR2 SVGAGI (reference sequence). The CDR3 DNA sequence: TGTGCCAGCAGTTACACAGGGGAGATATACAATGAGCAGTTCTTC. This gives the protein CASSYTGEIYNEQFF.

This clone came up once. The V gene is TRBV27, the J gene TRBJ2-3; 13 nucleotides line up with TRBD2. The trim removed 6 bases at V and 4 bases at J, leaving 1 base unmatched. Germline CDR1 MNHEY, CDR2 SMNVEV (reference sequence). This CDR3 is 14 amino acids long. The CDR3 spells CASRLAGGPDTQYF. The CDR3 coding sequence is TGTGCCAGCAGACTAGCGGGGGGGCCAGATACGCAGTATTTT.

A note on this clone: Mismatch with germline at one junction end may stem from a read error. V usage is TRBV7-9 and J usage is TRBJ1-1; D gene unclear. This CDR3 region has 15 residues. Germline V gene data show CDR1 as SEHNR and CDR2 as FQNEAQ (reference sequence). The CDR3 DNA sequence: TGTTCCAGCAGCTTAGGTGGCCCCGGAGACACTGAAGCTTTCTTT. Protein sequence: CSSSLGGPGDTEAFF.

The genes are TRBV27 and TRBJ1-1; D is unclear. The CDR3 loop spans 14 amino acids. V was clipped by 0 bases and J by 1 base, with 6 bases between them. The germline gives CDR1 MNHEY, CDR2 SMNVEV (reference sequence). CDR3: CASSLSAANTEAFF. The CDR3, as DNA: TGTGCCAGCAGTTTATCAGCGGCGAACACTGAAGCTTTCTTT.

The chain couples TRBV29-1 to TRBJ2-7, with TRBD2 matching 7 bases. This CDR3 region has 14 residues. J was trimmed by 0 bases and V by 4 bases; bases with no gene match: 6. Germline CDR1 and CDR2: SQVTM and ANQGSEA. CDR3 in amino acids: CSVAGRGSSYEQYF. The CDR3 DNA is TGCAGCGTTGCTGGGCGGGGGAGCTCCTACGAGCAGTACTTC.